This record covers a single T cell receptor beta chain. Antigen: not known. This sample stems from a study of blood T cells in healthy people across ages. V lost 5 bases to trimming and J lost 5 bases, with 17 bases between them. The CDR3 runs 15 residues. The study, taken as a whole, reports: Older age went with lower TCR beta diversity per million T cells, in a roughly linear way. Naive T cell percentage and TCR beta diversity correlated strongly. Any conclusive comparison of naive versus antigen-experienced cells was prevented by using unsorted PBMCs.

Sample-barcoded 5' priming and a J-beta primer mix drove a second PCR of 7 to 11 cycles. TCRdb re-derived calls from the 5' RACE reads in MiXCR, one entry per CDR3 protein. The sample has over 450,000 distinct CDR3 sequences; approximately 25% are singletons. These data also formed part of another study, on T cells of mothers and their children. As that report states: Thymic selection molds TCR recombination products alike in related and unrelated pairs.

Material: blood. The rearrangement uses TRBV12-3 or TRBV12-4 and TRBJ2-3; tentatively, D is TRBD2 (7 bases). The clonotype comes from a boy under 18 in good health. CDR3 nucleotide sequence: TGTGCCAGCAGTCCCCGGGCAGGGGAGGGAGATACGCAGTATTTT. This gives the protein CASSPRAGEGDTQYF.